This TCR beta chain comes out of a study of T cell changes during pregnancy in multiple sclerosis. Clones were sequenced by immunoSEQ multiplex PCR, and TCRdb holds only the in-frame ones, with some missing. Here the sample spans 48,000 or so clones, approximately 92% being singletons. The CDR3 length is 16 residues. V shed 2 bases and J shed 0 bases, with 11 bases lying between them. Germline CDR1 MNHEY, CDR2 SVGAGI. Only one count was recorded for this clone. Sequencing was performed on CD4+ T cells from peripheral blood mononuclear cells, taken in the second trimester of pregnancy. The source is a female donor in good health, enrolled as a control in a pregnancy study. The rearrangement links TRBV6-5 to TRBJ2-1; possible D gene TRBD1, 6 bases. The CDR3 loop reads CASSYEATGSYNEQFF. The DNA of the CDR3 is TGTGCCAGCAGTTACGAGGCGACAGGCTCCTACAATGAGCAGTTCTTC.